This T cell receptor beta chain was recorded in a study of OX40 agonist ivuxolimab in advanced cancers. Study summary: One hepatocellular carcinoma and two cutaneous melanoma patients partially responded.

Blood draws occurred at baseline, cycle 4 day 1, and cycle 7 day 1. Repertoires were generated with immunoSEQ multiplex PCR, while TCRdb's copy carries only in-frame clones and drops some. In the table there are some 10,000 clones, just over 85% of which are singletons. Germline V CDR1 and CDR2: MNHEY, SMNVEV (reference sequence). V was cut by 3 bases and J by 10 bases, with 7 bases left in between. The CDR3 extends over 11 amino acids. Sequences were derived from CD4+ or CD8+ T cells sorted from blood, sampled in a trial of the OX40 agonist ivuxolimab. The chain uses TRBV27 and TRBJ2-1, with D tentatively TRBD2 (5 bases). This TCR derives from an adult with an advanced solid tumor such as melanoma, head and neck, liver or kidney cancer. The CDR3 loop is CASSFGREQFF. Written as DNA, the CDR3 is TGTGCCAGCAGTTTTGGGAGAGAGCAGTTCTTC.